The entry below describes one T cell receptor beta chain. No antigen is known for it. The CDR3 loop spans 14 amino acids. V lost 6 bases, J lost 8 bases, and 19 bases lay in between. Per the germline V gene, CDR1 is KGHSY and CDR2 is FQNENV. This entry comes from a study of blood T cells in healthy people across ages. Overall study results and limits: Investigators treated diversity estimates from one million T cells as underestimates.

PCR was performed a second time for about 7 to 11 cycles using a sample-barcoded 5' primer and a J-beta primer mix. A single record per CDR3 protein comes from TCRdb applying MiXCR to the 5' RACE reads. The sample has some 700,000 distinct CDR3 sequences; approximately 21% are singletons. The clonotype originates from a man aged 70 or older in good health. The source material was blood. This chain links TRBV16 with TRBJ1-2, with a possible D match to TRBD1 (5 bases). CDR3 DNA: TGTGCCAGCAGTCCTGAGGGGCGGACGAAAGGCTACACCTTC. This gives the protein CASSPEGRTKGYTF.